A selection of T cell receptor beta chains follows, all from one sample in a study of radiotherapy plus CTLA-4 blockade in lung cancer. Data came from immunoSEQ multiplex PCR; TCRdb stores just in-frame clones and leaves some out. The sample consists of about 70,000 clones, 60% to 80% of them appearing once. Material: peripheral blood, obtained from a patient treated with radiotherapy plus ipilimumab. The receptors shown here come from a human donor with non-small cell lung cancer whose response to radiotherapy plus ipilimumab could not be evaluated. Some clones in this sample may be carry-over from other donors' samples. Each CDR3 is given with its conserved first and last residue. The D gene is left open where the match is weak. The size field is filled for only some rows; it gives once, few, many or a size class.

clone_size	j_call	d_call	v_call	cdr3_nt	cdr3_aa
.	TRBJ2-1	TRBD2	TRBV5-1	TGCGCCAGCAGCGAGGGGACTAGCAGTTACAATGAGCAGTTCTTC	CASSEGTSSYNEQFF
.	TRBJ2-7	.	TRBV28	TGTGCCAGCAGTCTTGCCCCGCGTGGCTACGAGCAGTACTTC	CASSLAPRGYEQYF
.	TRBJ2-1	.	TRBV4-1	TGCGCCAGCAGCCGCGAGGTTTACTCGAATGAGCAGTTCTTC	CASSREVYSNEQFF
many	TRBJ2-1	.	TRBV15	TGTGCCACCAGCAGTCGACTAGTGGATGAGCAGTTCTTC	CATSSRLVDEQFF
.	TRBJ2-7	.	TRBV13	TGTGCCAGCAGCTCTTCTTGGAGCGAGCAGTACTTC	CASSSSWSEQYF
.	TRBJ2-1	.	TRBV29-1	TGCAGCGTTCGTCCGGACAGCCGCTCCTACAATGAGCAGTTCTTC	CSVRPDSRSYNEQFF
medium-sized	TRBJ2-5	.	TRBV19	TGTGCCAGTAGTCCCCCTGGCGGCTCCAGCGTGGCCCAGTACTTC	CASSPPGGSSVAQYF
.	TRBJ1-4	.	TRBV7-2	TGTGCCAGCAGCTTAGGGGGGGGGCAAGGGGAAAAACTGTTTTTT	CASSLGGGQGEKLFF
.	TRBJ2-6	.	TRBV2	TGTGCCAGCAGTGCAGGGTCCGGGGCCAACGTCCTGACTTTC	CASSAGSGANVLTF
.	TRBJ1-1	TRBD1	TRBV5-1	TGCGCCAGCAGCTTTACAGGGGTGAACACTGAAGCTTTCTTT	CASSFTGVNTEAFF
.	TRBJ2-5	.	TRBV6-1	TGTGCCAGCAGTGAAGGTCTGGACAGGACCCAGTACTTC	CASSEGLDRTQYF
.	TRBJ1-1	.	TRBV7-2	TGTGCCAGCAGCTTAGTCAGGGAGGGCACTGAAGCTTTCTTT	CASSLVREGTEAFF
.	TRBJ1-1	.	TRBV6-1	TGTGCCAGCAGTGAAGTGGGGGGGGTTCGAGGCACTGAAGCTTTCTTT	CASSEVGGVRGTEAFF
.	TRBJ1-3	.	TRBV5-1	TGCGCCAGCAGCCCGCCCTCCGGGACTGGAAACACCATATATTTT	CASSPPSGTGNTIYF
.	TRBJ1-5	.	TRBV9	TGTGCCAGCAGCCCCGAGGACAGTGTAAAAGGGCCCCAGCATTTT	CASSPEDSVKGPQHF
.	TRBJ1-3	.	TRBV5-1	TGCGCCAGCAGCGCACCGGGACAAAGAAACACCATATATTTT	CASSAPGQRNTIYF
.	TRBJ2-7	.	TRBV2	TGTGCCAGCGGGTCAACAGGACCCTCCTACGAGCAGTACTTC	CASGSTGPSYEQYF